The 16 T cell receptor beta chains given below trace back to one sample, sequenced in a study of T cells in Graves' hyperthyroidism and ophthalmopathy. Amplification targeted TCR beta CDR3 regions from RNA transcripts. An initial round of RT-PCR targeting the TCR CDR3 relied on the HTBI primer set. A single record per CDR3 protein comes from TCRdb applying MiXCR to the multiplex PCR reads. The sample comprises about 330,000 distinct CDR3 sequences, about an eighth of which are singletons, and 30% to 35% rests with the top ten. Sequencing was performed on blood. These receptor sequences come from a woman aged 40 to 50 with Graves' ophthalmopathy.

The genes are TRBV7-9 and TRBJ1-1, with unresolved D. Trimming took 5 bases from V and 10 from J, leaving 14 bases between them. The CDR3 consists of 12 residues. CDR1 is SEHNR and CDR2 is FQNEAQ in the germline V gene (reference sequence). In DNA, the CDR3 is TGTGCCAGCAGCACCCGATTGGAGCGAGCTTTCTTT. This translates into CASSTRLERAFF.

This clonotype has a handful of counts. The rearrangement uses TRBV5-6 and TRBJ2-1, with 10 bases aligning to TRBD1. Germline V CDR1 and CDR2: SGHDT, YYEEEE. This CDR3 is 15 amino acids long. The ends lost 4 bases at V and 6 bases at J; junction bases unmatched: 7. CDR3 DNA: TGTGCCAGCAGCGTGGGACAGGGGCCTCGCAATGAGCAGTTCTTC. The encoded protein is CASSVGQGPRNEQFF.

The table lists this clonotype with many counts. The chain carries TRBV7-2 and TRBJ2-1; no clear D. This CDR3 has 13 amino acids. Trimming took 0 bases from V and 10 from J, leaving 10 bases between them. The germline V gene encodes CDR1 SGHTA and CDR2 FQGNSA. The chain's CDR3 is CASSLAFFREQFF. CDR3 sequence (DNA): TGTGCCAGCAGCTTAGCATTTTTCAGGGAGCAGTTCTTC.

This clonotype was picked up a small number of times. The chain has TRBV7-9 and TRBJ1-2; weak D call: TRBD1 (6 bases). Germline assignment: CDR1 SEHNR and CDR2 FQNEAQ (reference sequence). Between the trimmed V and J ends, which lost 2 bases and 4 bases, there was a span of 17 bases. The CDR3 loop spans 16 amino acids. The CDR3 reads CASSLMPPGVSYGYTF. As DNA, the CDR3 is TGTGCCAGCAGCTTAATGCCCCCAGGGGTGAGCTATGGCTACACCTTC.

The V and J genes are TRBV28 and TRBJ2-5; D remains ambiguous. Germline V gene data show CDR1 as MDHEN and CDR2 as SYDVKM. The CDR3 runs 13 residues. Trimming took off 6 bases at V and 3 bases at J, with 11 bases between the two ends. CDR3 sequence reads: CASSQYLKETQYF. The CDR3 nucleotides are TGTGCCAGCAGCCAATATCTGAAAGAGACCCAGTACTTC.

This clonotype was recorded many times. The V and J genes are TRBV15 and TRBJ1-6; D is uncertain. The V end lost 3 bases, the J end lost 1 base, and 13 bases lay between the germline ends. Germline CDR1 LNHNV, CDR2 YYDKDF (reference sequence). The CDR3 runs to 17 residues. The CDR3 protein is CATSSWNRGSYNSPLHF. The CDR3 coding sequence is TGTGCCACCAGCAGTTGGAATCGGGGTTCCTATAATTCACCCCTCCACTTT.

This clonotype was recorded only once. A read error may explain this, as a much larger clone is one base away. Written as DNA, the CDR3 is TGCGGTGCTACTCCGGGTTGGACTAGCGGGACCAATGAGCAGTTCTTC. It encodes CGATPGWTSGTNEQFF. The chain is built from TRBV20-1 and TRBJ2-1; TRBD2 agrees at 12 bases. The CDR3 is made up of 16 amino acids. Looked up from germline, CDR1 is DFQATT and CDR2 is SNEGSKA (reference sequence).

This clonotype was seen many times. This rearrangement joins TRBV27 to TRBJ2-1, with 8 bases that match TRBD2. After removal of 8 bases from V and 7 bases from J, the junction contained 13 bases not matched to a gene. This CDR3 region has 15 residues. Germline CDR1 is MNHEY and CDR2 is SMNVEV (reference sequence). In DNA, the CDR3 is TGTGCCAGCTCGATCGGGGGGGTCTCCTTGAATGAGCAGTTCTTC. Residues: CASSIGGVSLNEQFF.

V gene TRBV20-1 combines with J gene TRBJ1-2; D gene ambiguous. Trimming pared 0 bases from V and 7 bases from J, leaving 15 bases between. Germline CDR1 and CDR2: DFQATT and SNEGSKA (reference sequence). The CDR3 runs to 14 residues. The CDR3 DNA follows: TGCAGTGCTAGAGAAGGAGAGAGAGTGTCTGGCTACACCTTC. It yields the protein CSAREGERVSGYTF.

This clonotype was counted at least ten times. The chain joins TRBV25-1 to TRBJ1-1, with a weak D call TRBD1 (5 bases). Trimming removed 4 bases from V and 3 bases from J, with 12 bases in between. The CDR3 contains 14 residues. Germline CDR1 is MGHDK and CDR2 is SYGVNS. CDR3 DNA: TGTGCCAGCAGTGCCCCAGGGAGATACACTGAAGCTTTCTTT. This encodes CASSAPGRYTEAFF. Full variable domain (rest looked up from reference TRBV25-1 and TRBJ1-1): EADIYQTPRYLVIGTGKKITLECSQTMGHDKMYWYQQDPGMELHLIHYSYGVNSTEKGDLSSESTVSRIRTEHFPLTLESARPSHTSQYLCASSAPGRYTEAFFGQGTRLTVV.

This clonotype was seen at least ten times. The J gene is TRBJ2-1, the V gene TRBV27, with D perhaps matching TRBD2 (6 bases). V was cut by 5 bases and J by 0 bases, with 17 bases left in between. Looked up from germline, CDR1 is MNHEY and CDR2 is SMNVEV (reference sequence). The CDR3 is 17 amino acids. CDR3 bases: TGTGCCAGCAGTCCAAACAAACGGGGGAACTCCTACAATGAGCAGTTCTTC. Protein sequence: CASSPNKRGNSYNEQFF.

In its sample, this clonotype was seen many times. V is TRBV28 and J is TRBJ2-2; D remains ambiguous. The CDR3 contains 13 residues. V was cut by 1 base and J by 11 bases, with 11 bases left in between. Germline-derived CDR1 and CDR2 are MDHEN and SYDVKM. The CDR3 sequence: CASSLLSGGELFF. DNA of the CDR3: TGTGCCAGCAGTTTATTGTCGGGTGGAGAGCTGTTTTTT.

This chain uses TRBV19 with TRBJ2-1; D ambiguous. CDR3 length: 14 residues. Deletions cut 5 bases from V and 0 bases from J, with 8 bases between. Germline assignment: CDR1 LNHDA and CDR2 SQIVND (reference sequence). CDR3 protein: CASSLFVSYNEQFF. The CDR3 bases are TGTGCCAGTAGTTTGTTTGTCTCCTACAATGAGCAGTTCTTC.

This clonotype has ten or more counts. CDR3: CASSTPTLPDTQYF. CDR3 in DNA: TGTGCCAGCAGCACCCCGACACTGCCAGATACGCAGTATTTT. The rearrangement joins TRBV7-9 to TRBJ2-3; D is uncertain. CDR1 and CDR2 from the germline V gene are SEHNR and FQNEAQ (reference sequence). This CDR3 is 14 amino acids long. The germline V and J ends were trimmed by 5 bases and 4 bases, with 13 bases remaining between them.

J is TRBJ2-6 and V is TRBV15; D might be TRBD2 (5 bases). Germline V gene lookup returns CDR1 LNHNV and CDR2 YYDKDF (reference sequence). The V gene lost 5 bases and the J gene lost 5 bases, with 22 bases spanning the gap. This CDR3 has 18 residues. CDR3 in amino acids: CATSRRSGTGNWANVLTF. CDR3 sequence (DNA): TGTGCCACCAGCCGCAGATCAGGAACGGGGAACTGGGCCAACGTCCTGACTTTC. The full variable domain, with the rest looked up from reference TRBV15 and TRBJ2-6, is DAMVIQNPRYQVTQFGKPVTLSCSQTLNHNVMYWYQQKSSQAPKLLFHYYDKDFNNEADTPDNFQSRRPNTSFCFLDIRSPGLGDTAMYLCATSRRSGTGNWANVLTFGAGSRLTVL.

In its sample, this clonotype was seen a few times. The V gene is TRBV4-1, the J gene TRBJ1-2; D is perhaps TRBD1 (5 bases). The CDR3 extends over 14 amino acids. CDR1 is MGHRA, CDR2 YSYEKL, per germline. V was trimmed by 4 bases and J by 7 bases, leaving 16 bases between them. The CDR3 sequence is CASSPSEGLTGYTF. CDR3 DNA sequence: TGCGCCAGCAGCCCCAGCGAGGGGCTTACTGGCTACACCTTC.